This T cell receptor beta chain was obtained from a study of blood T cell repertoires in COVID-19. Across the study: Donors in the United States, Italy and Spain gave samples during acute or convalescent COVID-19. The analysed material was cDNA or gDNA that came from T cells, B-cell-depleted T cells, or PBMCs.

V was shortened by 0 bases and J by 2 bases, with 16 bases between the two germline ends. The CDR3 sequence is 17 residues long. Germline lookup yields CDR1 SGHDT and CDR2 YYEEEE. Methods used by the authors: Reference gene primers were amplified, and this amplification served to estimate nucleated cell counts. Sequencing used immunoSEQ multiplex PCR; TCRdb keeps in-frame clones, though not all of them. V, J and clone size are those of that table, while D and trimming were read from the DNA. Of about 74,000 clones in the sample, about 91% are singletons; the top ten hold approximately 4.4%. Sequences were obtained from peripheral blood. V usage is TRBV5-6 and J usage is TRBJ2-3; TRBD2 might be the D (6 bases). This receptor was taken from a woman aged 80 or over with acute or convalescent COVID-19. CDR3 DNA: TGTGCCAGCAGCTTGGTTACCCCGGGACTCGTCACAGATACGCAGTATTTT. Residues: CASSLVTPGLVTDTQYF.